Listed below are T cell receptor beta chains from one sample, sequenced in a study of blood T cells in healthy people across ages. TCRdb re-derived calls from the 5' RACE reads in MiXCR, one entry per CDR3 protein. This sample carries around 1.5 million distinct CDR3 sequences, around 59% of them seen once, and the ten largest clones take 6.5% to 8.5%. What was sequenced was blood. The receptors were gathered from a young man in good health. Each CDR3 is given with its conserved first and last residue. Fields, in order: D gene, V gene, clone size, J gene, CDR3 protein. A D gene is named only where the DNA matches it firmly. A clone size is listed for some rows: how often the clone was seen (once, few, many), or a class if it is expanded.

d_call: NA; v_call: TRBV6-5; clone_size: NA; j_call: TRBJ2-7; cdr3_aa: CASTTHDEQYF
d_call: TRBD1; v_call: TRBV27; clone_size: few; j_call: TRBJ2-1; cdr3_aa: CASSIPRQGSGDNEQFF
d_call: TRBD1; v_call: TRBV7-2; clone_size: NA; j_call: NA; cdr3_aa: CASSSYRGSAEQYF
d_call: NA; v_call: TRBV12-3/TRBV12-4; clone_size: NA; j_call: TRBJ2-2; cdr3_aa: CASSFGNTGELFF
d_call: NA; v_call: TRBV18; clone_size: NA; j_call: TRBJ2-3; cdr3_aa: CASSPLPPRGSTDTQYF
d_call: TRBD2; v_call: TRBV11-2; clone_size: once; j_call: TRBJ2-1; cdr3_aa: CASRPVGLAGYNEQFF
d_call: NA; v_call: TRBV7-2; clone_size: NA; j_call: TRBJ2-3; cdr3_aa: CASSLAGTATQYF
d_call: NA; v_call: TRBV9; clone_size: NA; j_call: TRBJ2-1; cdr3_aa: CASSEDQDEQFF
d_call: NA; v_call: TRBV7-2; clone_size: NA; j_call: TRBJ1-1; cdr3_aa: CASSLVRFGGTTEAFF
d_call: TRBD1; v_call: TRBV13; clone_size: NA; j_call: TRBJ2-5; cdr3_aa: CASSPSGTGGETQYF
d_call: TRBD2; v_call: TRBV11-2; clone_size: NA; j_call: TRBJ2-2; cdr3_aa: CASSSWTSANTGELFF
d_call: NA; v_call: TRBV20-1; clone_size: NA; j_call: TRBJ2-4; cdr3_aa: CSTFDDSKNIQYF
d_call: TRBD1; v_call: TRBV29-1; clone_size: few; j_call: TRBJ2-7; cdr3_aa: CSVGQGQSSYEQYF
d_call: NA; v_call: TRBV7-2; clone_size: NA; j_call: TRBJ1-5; cdr3_aa: CASSRHGDQPQHF
d_call: TRBD1; v_call: TRBV7-2; clone_size: NA; j_call: TRBJ2-3; cdr3_aa: CASSSRQGPSTDTQYF
d_call: NA; v_call: TRBV20-1; clone_size: few; j_call: TRBJ2-7; cdr3_aa: CSARDTHYEQYF
d_call: NA; v_call: TRBV18; clone_size: NA; j_call: TRBJ1-2; cdr3_aa: CASSPVLDGRNYGYTF
d_call: TRBD2; v_call: TRBV6-2/TRBV6-3; clone_size: NA; j_call: TRBJ2-2; cdr3_aa: CASSKGLAGGLNTGELFF
d_call: NA; v_call: TRBV12-3/TRBV12-4; clone_size: NA; j_call: TRBJ1-5; cdr3_aa: CASSLIQQPQHF